One sample yielded the 8 T cell receptor beta chains listed below, sequenced in a study of blood T cells in healthy people across ages. Then a second PCR, running roughly 7 to 12 cycles, was carried out with a sample-barcoded 5' primer and a J-beta primer mix. In TCRdb, the 5' RACE reads were re-called with MiXCR into one record per CDR3 protein. This table holds 750,000 to 1,000,000 distinct CDR3 sequences, 25% to 30% found once. In addition, the sample was reused for a study of T cells of mothers and their children.

Sequencing was performed on blood. Receptors were obtained from a woman between 40 and 50 years old in good health.

This clonotype turned up a few times. This chain uses TRBV12-3 or TRBV12-4 with TRBJ2-5; TRBD1 might be the D (5 bases). Trimming took 6 bases from V and 8 from J, leaving 13 bases between them. The CDR3 sequence is 12 residues long. The CDR3 nucleotides are TGTGCCAGCAGCACAGGATTAGCCACCCAGTACTTC. Its translation is CASSTGLATQYF.

This clonotype was recorded a few times. The CDR3 loop reads CASSVNIAGSYNEQFF. The CDR3 DNA follows: TGTGCCAGCAGCGTTAATATAGCGGGCTCCTACAATGAGCAGTTCTTC. The genes are TRBV11-2 and TRBJ2-1; 7 nucleotides line up with TRBD2. The trim removed 5 bases at V and 0 bases at J, leaving 7 bases unmatched. From germline, CDR1 is SGHAT and CDR2 FQNNGV. The CDR3 extends over 16 amino acids.

The gene calls are TRBV12-3 or TRBV12-4 and TRBJ2-3; 8 bases align to TRBD2. V shed 5 bases, J shed 2 bases, and the junction held 6 bases outside the gene matches. The CDR3 contains 15 residues. The CDR3 DNA reads TGTGCCAGCAGTCGGCTAGCGGGCAACACAGATACGCAGTATTTT. Encoded protein: CASSRLAGNTDTQYF.

This clonotype occurred many times. J is TRBJ2-1 and V is TRBV7-3; D unresolved. Trimming took off 5 bases at V and 3 bases at J, with 14 bases between the two ends. Per germline, CDR1 SGHTA and CDR2 FQGTGA. There are 15 residues in the CDR3. CDR3 amino acids: CASSPDSDDYNEQFF. CDR3 bases: TGTGCCAGCAGCCCTGACTCGGACGACTACAATGAGCAGTTCTTC.

This chain links TRBV7-2 with TRBJ2-3, with 7 bases fitting TRBD2. The CDR3 has 13 residues. Losses at the gene ends were 6 bases for V and 5 bases for J; bases not matched to a gene: 5. Germline assignment: CDR1 SGHTA and CDR2 FQGNSA. CDR3 DNA sequence: TGTGCCAGCAGTCTAGGGACTATAGATACGCAGTATTTT. Amino acids: CASSLGTIDTQYF. Filled out from reference TRBV7-2 and TRBJ2-3, the complete variable domain reads GAGVSQSPSNKVTEKGKDVELRCDPISGHTALYWYRQSLGQGLEFLIYFQGNSAPDKSGLPSDRFSAERTGGSVSTLTIQRTQQEDSAVYLCASSLGTIDTQYFGPGTRLTVL.

This clonotype was seen at least ten times. This chain uses TRBV27 with TRBJ2-4; 9 bases map to TRBD1. Germline V gives CDR1 MNHEY, CDR2 SMNVEV (reference sequence). The V and J ends lost 6 bases and 1 base, in that order; junction bases with no gene match: 10. The CDR3 covers 17 residues. CDR3 bases: TGTGCCAGCAGACCCCCCGGGACAGGGAGTGCCAAAAACATTCAGTACTTC. It is translated as CASRPPGTGSAKNIQYF.

This clonotype showed up just a few times. A read error is possible here, since a much larger clone lies one base away. This chain links TRBV6-6 with TRBJ1-5; D remains ambiguous. The germline gives CDR1 MNHNY, CDR2 SVGAGI (reference sequence). The CDR3 totals 14 residues. V lost 5 bases to trimming and J lost 0 bases, with 8 bases between them. The CDR3 bases are TGTGCCAGCAGTCCGGACCTTAGCAATCAGCCCCAGCATTTT. This codes for CASSPDLSNQPQHF.

The chain joins TRBV6-6 to TRBJ2-5; either TRBD1 or TRBD2 may supply D (5 bases each). The length of the CDR3 is 13 residues. Trimming pared 6 bases from V and 7 bases from J, leaving 15 bases between. Germline CDR1 reads MNHNY; CDR2 reads SVGAGI (reference sequence). The DNA for the CDR3 is TGTGCCAGCAGAGTTCCAGCTGGGGGGACCCAGTACTTC. It yields the protein CASRVPAGGTQYF.